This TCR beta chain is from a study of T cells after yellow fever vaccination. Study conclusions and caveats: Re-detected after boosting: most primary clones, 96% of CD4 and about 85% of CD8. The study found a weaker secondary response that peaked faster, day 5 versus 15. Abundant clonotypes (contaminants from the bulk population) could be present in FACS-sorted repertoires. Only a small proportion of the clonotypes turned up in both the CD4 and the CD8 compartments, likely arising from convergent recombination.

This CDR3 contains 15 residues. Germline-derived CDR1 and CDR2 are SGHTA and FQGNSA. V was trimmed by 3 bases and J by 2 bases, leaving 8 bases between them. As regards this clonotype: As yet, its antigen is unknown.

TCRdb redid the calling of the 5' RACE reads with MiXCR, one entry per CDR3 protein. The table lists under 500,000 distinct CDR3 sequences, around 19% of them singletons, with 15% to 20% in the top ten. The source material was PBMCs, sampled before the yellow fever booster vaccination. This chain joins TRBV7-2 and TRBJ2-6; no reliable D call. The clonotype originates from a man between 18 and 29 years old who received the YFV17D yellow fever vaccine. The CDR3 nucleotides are TGTGCCAGCAGCTTCACAGTCACTGGGGCCAACGTCCTGACTTTC. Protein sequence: CASSFTVTGANVLTF.